A selection of T cell receptor beta chains follows, all from one sample in a study of blood T cell repertoires in COVID-19. Assay: immunoSEQ multiplex PCR; the TCRdb copy retains only in-frame clones and omits some. In the table there are roughly 360,000 clones, 75% to 90% of which are singletons. The material sequenced was PBMCs or T cells enriched from blood (not recorded which). These receptors were collected from a woman in her fifties or sixties who had recovered from COVID-19. The CDR3 runs from the conserved cysteine through the conserved F or W. A D gene is named only where the DNA matches it firmly. The listing skips clone size in some rows; elsewhere it reads once, few, many or a size class.

length,V,J,size,D,CDR3,DNA
14,TRBV30,TRBJ1-4,NA,NA,CAWSRGASNEKLFF,TGTGCCTGGAGCCGGGGGGCTTCTAATGAAAAACTGTTTTTT
15,TRBV7-9,TRBJ1-1,NA,NA,CASSLGTGMNTEAFF,TGTGCCAGCAGCTTAGGGACGGGAATGAACACTGAAGCTTTCTTT
15,TRBV10-3,TRBJ1-3,NA,TRBD1,CAISGGTVGGNTIYF,TGTGCCATCAGTGGGGGGACAGTTGGTGGAAACACCATATATTTT
15,TRBV7-6,TRBJ2-3,NA,NA,CASSFVGGGADTQYF,TGTGCCAGCAGCTTTGTGGGGGGTGGCGCAGATACGCAGTATTTT
15,TRBV6-5,TRBJ1-5,NA,NA,CASSSQGFSNQPQHF,TGTGCCAGCAGCAGCCAGGGATTTAGCAATCAGCCCCAGCATTTT
14,TRBV6-5,TRBJ1-1,NA,TRBD1,CASMIRQGIGEAFF,TGTGCCAGCATGATTAGACAGGGTATAGGTGAAGCTTTCTTT
13,TRBV7-2,TRBJ1-2,NA,NA,CASSLFETLSCSF,TGTGCCAGCAGCTTATTTGAGACACTTTCTTGCTCCTTC
15,TRBV27,TRBJ2-1,NA,TRBD2,CASSLQGLALGEQFF,TGTGCCAGCAGTTTACAGGGACTAGCCTTAGGTGAGCAGTTCTTC
14,TRBV2,TRBJ2-3,NA,TRBD2,CASSISGSTDTQYF,TGTGCCAGCAGTATTAGCGGGAGCACAGATACGCAGTATTTT
16,TRBV4-2,TRBJ1-1,NA,TRBD1,CASSQGDRGFGTEAFF,TGTGCCAGCAGCCAAGGAGACAGGGGGTTTGGCACTGAAGCTTTCTTT
13,TRBV30,TRBJ2-7,NA,TRBD1,CAWSGKQGFEQYF,TGTGCCTGGAGTGGAAAACAGGGGTTCGAGCAGTACTTC
15,TRBV9,TRBJ2-1,NA,NA,CASSVQRMALGEQFF,TGTGCCAGCAGCGTACAGCGAATGGCCCTGGGTGAGCAGTTCTTC
13,TRBV29-1,TRBJ1-1,NA,TRBD1,CSAEEQGVGEAFF,TGCAGCGCCGAGGAACAGGGGGTAGGTGAAGCTTTCTTT
12,TRBV2,TRBJ2-2,NA,TRBD1,CASHYRGGELFF,TGTGCCAGCCACTACAGGGGCGGGGAGCTGTTTTTT
15,TRBV7-2,TRBJ2-3,once,NA,CASSLNAGATDTQYF,TGTGCCAGCAGCTTAAATGCGGGGGCCACAGATACGCAGTATTTT
12,TRBV12-3/TRBV12-4,TRBJ1-2,NA,NA,CASSTRGGGYTF,TGTGCCAGCAGTACCCGTGGAGGAGGCTACACCTTC
12,TRBV20-1,TRBJ1-6,NA,NA,CSASSRNSPLHF,TGCAGTGCTAGTAGCAGGAATTCACCCCTCCACTTT
14,TRBV19,TRBJ1-1,once,NA,CASTMGQMNTEAFF,TGTGCCAGTACCATGGGACAAATGAACACTGAAGCTTTCTTT
14,TRBV29-1,TRBJ2-3,NA,NA,CSALGGDLPDTQYF,TGCAGCGCCCTCGGAGGGGATCTTCCAGATACGCAGTATTTT
15,TRBV6-5,TRBJ1-2,NA,TRBD1,CASSRGQGRDYGYTF,TGTGCCAGCAGTCGAGGACAGGGAAGGGACTATGGCTACACCTTC
13,TRBV4-1,TRBJ1-1,NA,NA,CASSQERNTEAFF,TGCGCCAGCAGCCAAGAGAGGAACACTGAAGCTTTCTTT
15,TRBV18,TRBJ1-4,NA,NA,CASSPRPGSTEKLFF,TGTGCCAGCTCACCACGGCCCGGGAGCACCGAAAAACTGTTTTTT
16,TRBV7-2,TRBJ1-3,few,NA,CASSLVTGLAGNTIYF,TGTGCCAGCAGCTTAGTAACAGGGTTGGCTGGAAACACCATATATTTT
15,TRBV6-5,TRBJ2-3,NA,NA,CASSKGWGVTDTQYF,TGTGCCAGCAGTAAGGGGTGGGGGGTCACAGATACGCAGTATTTT
18,TRBV27,TRBJ1-2,NA,NA,CASSSWTGGGLANYGYTF,TGTGCCAGCAGTTCCTGGACGGGAGGCGGCTTGGCTAACTATGGCTACACCTTC
14,TRBV6-5,TRBJ2-2,few,NA,CASRIDRYTGELFF,TGTGCCAGCAGGATCGACAGGTACACCGGGGAGCTGTTTTTT
16,TRBV27,TRBJ2-2,NA,TRBD2,CASSSLAGVRGAELFF,TGTGCCAGCAGTTCGCTAGCGGGAGTTAGGGGCGCGGAGCTGTTTTTT
15,TRBV18,TRBJ1-2,NA,NA,CASSPRDFHYYGYTF,TGTGCCAGCTCACCTCGGGACTTCCACTACTATGGCTACACCTTC
14,TRBV5-4,TRBJ1-2,once,NA,CASSLPGTNYGYTF,TGTGCCAGCAGCTTGCCGGGGACTAACTATGGCTACACCTTC
13,TRBV27,TRBJ1-4,NA,NA,CASSFSGSEKLFF,TGTGCCAGCAGTTTTTCCGGTTCTGAAAAACTGTTTTTT
15,TRBV7-9,TRBJ1-2,NA,NA,CASSLTRAGNYGYTF,TGTGCCAGCAGCTTAACGAGAGCAGGGAACTATGGCTACACCTTC
18,TRBV3-1/TRBV3-2,TRBJ1-1,NA,NA,CASSQLSVYQARGTEAFF,TGTGCCAGCAGCCAACTATCCGTATACCAGGCACGGGGCACTGAAGCTTTCTTT
14,TRBV7-9,TRBJ2-7,few,NA,CASSRSQVTYEQYF,TGTGCCAGCAGCCGGTCCCAGGTTACCTACGAGCAGTACTTC
11,TRBV30,TRBJ1-1,NA,TRBD1,CAWGQGTEAFF,TGTGCCTGGGGACAGGGCACTGAAGCTTTCTTT
12,TRBV6-2/TRBV6-3,TRBJ2-1,NA,NA,CASSYPSYEQFF,TGTGCCAGCAGTTACCCCTCTTATGAGCAGTTCTTC
14,TRBV6-5,TRBJ2-7,NA,TRBD1,CASRRGTDPHEQYF,TGTGCCAGCAGAAGAGGGACAGATCCCCACGAGCAGTACTTC
14,TRBV5-5,TRBJ1-2,NA,TRBD1,CASSPGTGTYGYTF,TGTGCCAGCAGTCCCGGGACAGGGACCTATGGCTACACCTTC
14,TRBV6-2/TRBV6-3,TRBJ2-4,NA,NA,CASSPAVAKNIQYF,TGTGCCAGCAGCCCTGCAGTAGCCAAAAACATTCAGTACTTC
12,TRBV15,TRBJ2-1,NA,NA,CATSNQGIGQFF,TGTGCCACCAGCAACCAGGGTATAGGGCAGTTCTTC
17,TRBV27,TRBJ1-6,few,NA,CASSLRDPRGYNSPLHF,TGTGCCAGCAGTTTACGAGACCCTCGGGGGTATAATTCACCCCTCCACTTT
15,TRBV3-1/TRBV3-2,TRBJ2-7,once,TRBD2,CASSPQAGGSYEQYF,TGTGCCAGCAGCCCCCAGGCGGGGGGGTCCTACGAGCAGTACTTC